Shown below are 3 T cell receptor beta chains from a single sample sequenced in a study of cytomegalovirus exposure and HLA in healthy donors. Vbeta (60) and Jbeta (13) primers were used in the PCR. Using immunoSEQ multiplex PCR, the repertoire was profiled, and TCRdb retains in-frame clones only, with some absent. Among about 160,000 clones, about four fifths were seen once, and the ten largest hold around 14%. Specimen: PBMCs. These receptors were obtained from a woman between 45 and 65 years old in good health and CMV-seronegative.

V usage is TRBV15 and J usage is TRBJ2-4, with D unclear. This CDR3 is 12 amino acids long. Germline V gene lookup returns CDR1 LNHNV and CDR2 YYDKDF (reference sequence). The V end was cut by 3 bases, the J end by 9 bases, with 9 bases between. CDR3 sequence: CATSSLSGIQYF. CDR3 sequence (DNA): TGTGCCACCAGCAGCTTATCAGGCATTCAGTACTTC.

The V and J genes are TRBV5-4 and TRBJ2-1, with 7 bases matching TRBD1. This CDR3 has 15 residues. Trimming took 4 bases from V and 5 from J; bases not matched to a gene: 9. The germline V gene has CDR1 SGHNT and CDR2 YYREEE (reference sequence). Here the CDR3 DNA reads TGTGCCAGCAGCCCTGAGGGGGCTCGACACAATGAGCAGTTCTTC. This sequence encodes CASSPEGARHNEQFF. The complete variable domain, with remaining parts taken from reference TRBV5-4 and TRBJ2-1, reads ETGVTQSPTHLIKTRGQQVTLRCSSQSGHNTVSWYQQALGQGPQFIFQYYREEENGRGNFPPRFSGLQFPNYSSELNVNALELDDSALYLCASSPEGARHNEQFFGPGTRLTVL.

The rearrangement links TRBV29-1 to TRBJ1-1; TRBD1 is a possible D gene (6 bases). From germline, CDR1 is SQVTM and CDR2 ANQGSEA. Trimming pared 8 bases from V and 8 bases from J, leaving 18 bases between. This CDR3 is built from 12 residues. The CDR3 loop is CSTERGREEAFF. Here the CDR3 DNA reads TGCAGCACAGAGAGGGGGAGGGAGGAAGCTTTCTTT.